The next 12 T cell receptor beta chains were all read from a single sample in a study of blood T cell repertoires in COVID-19. TCRdb's table, derived via immunoSEQ multiplex PCR, lists solely in-frame clones and lacks some. The sample records over 140,000 clones, about 80% being singletons. Sequencing used peripheral blood. The source is a woman in her fifties or sixties with acute or convalescent COVID-19.

The chain's CDR3 is CAWNSGGNTQYF. The DNA for the CDR3 is TGTGCCTGGAACAGCGGAGGGAATACGCAGTATTTT. J is TRBJ2-3 and V is TRBV30; possibly TRBD2 for D (6 bases). Germline values: CDR1 GTSNPN, CDR2 SVGIG (reference sequence). The V end lost 4 bases, the J end lost 7 bases, and 12 bases lay between the germline ends. The CDR3 has 12 amino acids. Full variable domain (outside the CDR3, taken from reference TRBV30 and TRBJ2-3): SQTIHQWPATLVQPVGSPLSLECTVEGTSNPNLYWYRQAAGRGLQLLFYSVGIGQISSEVPQNLSASRPQDRQFILSSKKLLLSDSGFYLCAWNSGGNTQYFGPGTRLTVL.

This clone was counted only a few times. The chain recombines TRBV7-2 with TRBJ1-6; D unresolved. Trimming took off 6 bases at V and 10 bases at J, with 10 bases between the two ends. CDR1 is SGHTA and CDR2 is FQGNSA in the germline V gene. This CDR3 comprises 12 residues. CDR3 bases: TGTGCCAGCAGACTGGGAGGGTCACCCCTCCACTTT. Its protein is CASRLGGSPLHF.

The V gene is TRBV25-1, the J gene TRBJ2-1; D is perhaps TRBD2 (6 bases). Trimming took 5 bases from V and 7 from J, leaving 21 bases between them. The germline gives CDR1 MGHDK, CDR2 SYGVNS. CDR3 length equals 16 residues. In DNA, the CDR3 is TGTGCCAGCAGTCCACGACTAGTGTCGCGGGATAATGAGCAGTTCTTC. Its protein product is CASSPRLVSRDNEQFF.

This clone came up a few times. This CDR3 reads CASSKTGASGNTIYF. The CDR3 nucleotides are TGTGCCAGCAGCAAGACAGGGGCGTCTGGAAACACCATATATTTT. This chain links TRBV5-6 with TRBJ1-3, with TRBD1 identical over 8 bases. Germline V CDR1 and CDR2: SGHDT, YYEEEE. This CDR3 region has 15 residues. Trimming at V came to 4 bases and at J to 1 base, leaving 4 bases not matched to a gene.

The chain couples TRBV27 to TRBJ1-6; tentative D call: TRBD1 (6 bases). V lost 3 bases and J lost 0, with 12 bases in between. Germline CDR1 is MNHEY and CDR2 is SMNVEV (reference sequence). The CDR3 length is 17 residues. Here the CDR3 reads CASSFFTGSSYNSPLHF. The CDR3 bases are TGTGCCAGCAGTTTCTTCACAGGGAGCTCCTATAATTCACCCCTCCACTTT.

The J gene is TRBJ1-2, the V gene TRBV19; D remains unclear. The CDR3 consists of 13 residues. V was trimmed by 6 bases and J by 6 bases, leaving 14 bases between them. The germline V gene encodes CDR1 LNHDA and CDR2 SQIVND (reference sequence). The CDR3 sequence is CASRGSPLDGYTF. CDR3 DNA: TGTGCCAGTAGGGGCAGCCCTCTCGATGGCTACACCTTC.

A note on this clone: The identical CDR3 is also encoded by other nucleotide sequences in the sample. V gene TRBV5-1 combines with J gene TRBJ2-7, with 7 bases lining up with TRBD1. Losses at the gene ends were 1 base for V and 7 bases for J; bases not matched to a gene: 2. This CDR3 is built from 12 residues. Germline CDR1 and CDR2: SGHRS and YFSETQ. DNA of the CDR3: TGCGCCAGCAGCTTGACAGGGGTGGAGCAGTACTTC. Translating it yields CASSLTGVEQYF.

The CDR3: CASGTGQGDSYEQYF. The CDR3 DNA is TGTGCCAGCGGGACGGGACAGGGGGACTCCTACGAGCAGTACTTC. The chain combines TRBV6-5 with TRBJ2-7, with 11 bases lining up with TRBD1. The CDR3 length is 15 residues. With 8 bases clipped from V and 0 bases from J, the junction kept 6 bases outside the gene matches. Germline CDR1 reads MNHEY; CDR2 reads SVGAGI.

In DNA, the CDR3 is TGCAGCGTTGATTCTGGGGGGGATACGCAGTATTTT. Translation gives CSVDSGGDTQYF. The genes are TRBV29-1 and TRBJ2-3; a weak D match, TRBD2 (6 bases). The V and J ends lost 3 bases and 6 bases respectively, with 10 bases between them. From germline, CDR1 is SQVTM and CDR2 ANQGSEA. This CDR3 has 12 residues.

V is TRBV6-6 and J is TRBJ1-5; unclear D gene. Germline CDR1 reads MNHNY; CDR2 reads SVGAGI (reference sequence). The ends were cut back, 5 bases at V and 9 bases at J, with 14 bases in the middle. This CDR3 is built from 13 residues. This CDR3 is CASSGSSLGPQHF. CDR3 in DNA: TGTGCCAGCAGTGGCTCTAGTCTCGGGCCCCAGCATTTT.

This chain links TRBV11-3 with TRBJ1-6; D gene uncertain. The length of the CDR3 is 11 residues. From germline, CDR1 is SGHNT and CDR2 YENEEA. V lost 7 bases and J 13 bases, leaving 11 bases between the germline ends. CDR3 sequence: CASTLAGPLHF. In nucleotides, the CDR3 is TGTGCCAGCACTCTAGCGGGGCCCCTCCACTTT.

The V gene is TRBV5-4, the J gene TRBJ1-1, with D tentatively TRBD1 (6 bases). This CDR3 has 16 amino acids. The V gene's germline CDR1 is SGHNT and CDR2 YYREEE (reference sequence). Trimming removed 3 bases at V and 3 bases at J, with 18 bases between. The CDR3 sequence is CASSSQEGQIYTEAFF. In DNA form, the CDR3 reads TGTGCCAGCAGCTCACAAGAGGGACAAATCTACACTGAAGCTTTCTTT.